One and the same sample provided the 25 T cell receptor beta chains below, sequenced in a study of identical twins. Via MiXCR, TCRdb re-called the 5' RACE reads, giving one row per CDR3 protein. The table includes hundreds of thousands of distinct CDR3 sequences, approximately 13% detected once. The same data also contributed to another study, on yellow fever vaccine responses in identical twins.

The material sequenced was CD8+ T cells sorted from blood. These receptors all come from a woman younger than 30 in good health.

At least ten counts were recorded for this clonotype. This sequence joins TRBV24-1 and TRBJ2-3, with TRBD1 identical over 8 bases. Germline V lookup: CDR1 KGHDR, CDR2 SFDVKD. J was trimmed by 8 bases and V by 3 bases; bases with no gene match: 15. The CDR3 is 17 residues long. The CDR3 bases are TGTGCCACCAGTGATCCGATCCAGACAGGGGCTTTTGGTACGCAGTATTTT. This sequence encodes CATSDPIQTGAFGTQYF.

This clonotype showed up just a few times. The chain combines TRBV15 with TRBJ2-7; perhaps TRBD1 as D (5 bases). V lost 0 bases and J 0 bases, leaving 9 bases between the germline ends. The CDR3 sequence is 15 residues long. Germline CDR1 LNHNV, CDR2 YYDKDF (reference sequence). The CDR3 bases are TGTGCCACCAGCAGAGATCCAGGGTACTCCTACGAGCAGTACGTC. It yields the protein CATSRDPGYSYEQYV.

The V call is TRBV27, the J call TRBJ2-1; D remains ambiguous. Germline V CDR1 and CDR2: MNHEY, SMNVEV (reference sequence). The CDR3 totals 14 residues. V was clipped by 3 bases and J by 3 bases, with 9 bases between them. Written as DNA, the CDR3 is TGTGCCAGCAGTTTGGATGGATACTACAATGAGCAGTTCTTC. Amino acids: CASSLDGYYNEQFF.

A few counts support this clonotype. This rearrangement joins TRBV6-1 to TRBJ2-1; TRBD1 matches 10 bases. CDR1 and CDR2 from the germline V gene are MNHNS and SASEGT. This CDR3 comprises 15 residues. V lost 5 bases, J lost 5 bases, and 6 bases stayed unmatched. CDR3: CASSRRQGAHNEQFF. The CDR3 DNA reads as TGTGCCAGCAGTCGCAGACAGGGGGCTCACAATGAGCAGTTCTTC.

The table lists this clonotype with a few counts. The chain couples TRBV20-1 to TRBJ2-7; 11 positions agree with TRBD2. V lost 7 bases, J lost 0 bases, and 5 bases stayed unmatched. Looked up from germline, CDR1 is DFQATT and CDR2 is SNEGSKA (reference sequence). This CDR3 contains 14 residues. Here the CDR3 reads CSVASGGTSYEQYV. The DNA of the CDR3 is TGCAGTGTCGCTAGCGGGGGGACCTCCTACGAGCAGTACGTC.

The J gene is TRBJ1-2, the V gene TRBV28; 8 bases line up with TRBD1. The CDR3 extends over 13 amino acids. The germline V gene encodes CDR1 MDHEN and CDR2 SYDVKM. Trimming at V came to 5 bases and at J to 4 bases, leaving 3 bases not matched to a gene. CDR3 protein: CASSQTGGYGYTF. CDR3 DNA: TGTGCCAGCAGTCAAACAGGGGGCTATGGCTACACCTTC.

This clonotype was observed many times. The CDR3 sequence is CASSLAAGQEQFF. CDR3 DNA: TGTGCCAGCAGCTTGGCCGCAGGGCAGGAGCAGTTCTTC. The chain joins TRBV5-5 to TRBJ2-1, with D tentatively TRBD1 (5 bases). This CDR3 contains 13 residues. CDR1 is SGHKS and CDR2 is YYEKEE in the germline V gene (reference sequence). With 0 bases removed from V and 10 bases from J, the gap between germline ends came to 11 bases.

This clonotype was picked up a small number of times. The chain is built from TRBV6-4 and TRBJ2-1, with 11 bases lining up with TRBD2. The CDR3 length is 17 residues. The V gene's germline CDR1 is MRHNA and CDR2 SNTAGT. Trimming at V came to 3 bases and at J to 8 bases, leaving 12 bases not matched to a gene. CDR3 sequence reads: CASSELPLAGVGDEQFF. The CDR3, as DNA: TGTGCCAGCAGTGAACTCCCACTAGCGGGAGTGGGAGATGAGCAGTTCTTC.

V and J are TRBV6-1 and TRBJ2-3, with 12 bases aligning to TRBD1. CDR1 is MNHNS and CDR2 is SASEGT in the germline V gene. CDR3 length: 16 amino acids. The V gene end was trimmed by 0 bases and the J gene end by 4 bases; junction bases not matched to a gene: 2. This chain's CDR3 is CASSEAGTGGADTQYF. CDR3 nucleotides: TGTGCCAGCAGTGAAGCCGGGACAGGGGGCGCAGATACGCAGTATTTT.

The V and J genes are TRBV29-1 and TRBJ2-6; unclear D gene. In germline, CDR1 is SQVTM, CDR2 ANQGSEA. Trimming removed 2 bases at V and 5 bases at J, with 10 bases between. This CDR3 spans 14 amino acids. CDR3 protein: CSVETENRANVLTF. In DNA, the CDR3 is TGCAGCGTTGAAACGGAAAATCGGGCCAACGTCCTGACTTTC.

This clonotype was seen many times. The chain joins TRBV20-1 to TRBJ2-1; a possible D gene is TRBD2 (6 bases). This CDR3 is built from 13 residues. Germline loops: CDR1 DFQATT, CDR2 SNEGSKA (reference sequence). Trimming took off 3 bases at V and 7 bases at J, with 13 bases between the two ends. This chain's CDR3 is CSASKRGRNEQFF. In nucleotides, the CDR3 is TGCAGTGCTAGTAAACGGGGGAGAAATGAGCAGTTCTTC.

The sample holds a few counts of this clonotype. Germline is not matched at one junction end, which may reflect a read error. V usage is TRBV4-1 and J usage is TRBJ2-1; no clear D. CDR1 MGHRA and CDR2 YSYEKL come from the germline V gene. The CDR3 extends over 12 amino acids. This CDR3 reads CASSQDGFEQFF. The CDR3 DNA is TGCGCCAGCAGTCAAGACGGGTTTGAGCAGTTCTTC.

This clonotype appeared a few times. V is TRBV9 and J is TRBJ2-7; the match to TRBD2 covers 9 bases. Looked up from germline, CDR1 is SGDLS and CDR2 is YYNGEE. The CDR3 loop spans 15 amino acids. The V and J ends lost 0 bases and 5 bases, in that order; junction bases with no gene match: 6. The CDR3 sequence is CASSVGGGRVHEQYF. As DNA, the CDR3 is TGTGCCAGCAGCGTAGGAGGCGGGAGGGTGCACGAGCAGTACTTC.

This chain joins TRBV13 and TRBJ2-1, with no clear D. Germline values: CDR1 PRHDT, CDR2 FYEKMQ (reference sequence). CDR3 size: 13 residues. V lost 5 bases, J lost 5 bases, and 10 bases lay in between. CDR3 residues: CASSPSSNNEQFF. In DNA form, the CDR3 reads TGTGCCAGCAGCCCCAGTTCCAACAATGAGCAGTTCTTC.

The chain carries TRBV5-6 and TRBJ2-7, with 7 positions matching TRBD1. J was trimmed by 7 bases and V by 0 bases; bases with no gene match: 7. Looked up from germline, CDR1 is SGHDT and CDR2 is YYEEEE. The CDR3 has 14 amino acids. The CDR3 protein is CASSLELTGREQYV. CDR3 in DNA: TGTGCCAGCAGCTTGGAGCTGACAGGGCGAGAGCAGTACGTC.

This chain links TRBV2 with TRBJ2-7, with TRBD2 identical over 9 bases. V trimming: 3 bases; J trimming: 2 bases; junction bases outside the gene matches: 5. This CDR3 contains 15 residues. Germline V gene data show CDR1 as SNHLY and CDR2 as FYNNEI. CDR3 DNA sequence: TGTGCCAGCAGTGAGGGGACTAGCCGAGCCTACGAGCAGTACTTC. It encodes CASSEGTSRAYEQYF. Variable domain in full (rest from reference TRBV2 and TRBJ2-7): EPEVTQTPSHQVTQMGQEVILRCVPISNHLYFYWYRQILGQKVEFLVSFYNNEISEKSEIFDDQFSVERPDGSNFTLKIRSTKLEDSAMYFCASSEGTSRAYEQYFGPGTRLTVT.

In its sample, this clonotype was seen a few times. The gene calls are TRBV9 and TRBJ1-4; 7 bases match TRBD1. The CDR3 has 16 residues. V lost 3 bases and J lost 0; bases outside the gene matches: 5. Germline V gives CDR1 SGDLS, CDR2 YYNGEE. Written as DNA, the CDR3 is TGTGCCAGCAGCGAGGACACAGGGGCAACTAATGAAAAACTGTTTTTT. Amino acids: CASSEDTGATNEKLFF.

This sequence joins TRBV24-1 and TRBJ2-5, with D perhaps TRBD2 (5 bases). With 3 bases removed from V and 3 bases from J, the gap between germline ends came to 10 bases. The CDR3 totals 14 residues. Per germline, CDR1 KGHDR and CDR2 SFDVKD. Written as DNA, the CDR3 is TGTGCCACCAGTGATCCCGGACTGGAAGAGACCCAGTACTTC. Translation: CATSDPGLEETQYF.

This clonotype has only a few counts. The CDR3 DNA sequence: TGTGCCAGCAGCTTTGACAGGGTTGGACAGGCGAACACCGGGGAGCTGTTTTTT. Protein sequence: CASSFDRVGQANTGELFF. This chain uses TRBV11-1 with TRBJ2-2; 7 positions agree with TRBD1. CDR1 and CDR2 from the germline V gene are SGHAT and FQDESV (reference sequence). V dropped 3 bases and J dropped 0; count of bases not matched to a gene: 10. The CDR3 sequence is 18 residues long.

The chain is built from TRBV28 and TRBJ2-1, with 9 bases identical to TRBD2. CDR1 and CDR2 (germline): MDHEN, SYDVKM. Trimming removed 3 bases from V and 9 bases from J; junction bases left unmatched: 9. This CDR3 has 15 amino acids. CDR3 residues: CASSLTSGLQAEQFF. The DNA of the CDR3 is TGTGCCAGCAGTTTGACTAGCGGCCTACAAGCTGAGCAGTTCTTC.

This clonotype was seen a few times. This sequence joins TRBV12-3 or TRBV12-4 and TRBJ2-1; maybe TRBD2 (6 bases). This CDR3 comprises 19 residues. Between the trimmed V and J ends, which lost 3 bases and 7 bases, there was a span of 28 bases. The CDR3 bases are TGTGCCAGCAGTTTGGTTGCTTGGGAGCGGGCGTCGGGTTGGAATGAGCAGTTCTTC. It specifies CASSLVAWERASGWNEQFF.

The table lists this clonotype with a few counts. In DNA form, the CDR3 reads TGTGCCACCAGCAGAGATATGGGGTTTCTGAGGAATGAGCAGTTCTTC. It encodes CATSRDMGFLRNEQFF. The V and J genes are TRBV15 and TRBJ2-1; D remains unclear. The germline V gene has CDR1 LNHNV and CDR2 YYDKDF (reference sequence). Trimming cost V 0 bases and J 7 bases, with 16 bases left between them. This CDR3 contains 16 residues.

This clonotype was seen a handful of times. This sequence joins TRBV20-1 and TRBJ2-7; 9 positions agree with TRBD1. The CDR3 is 14 amino acids. V shed 2 bases, J shed 3 bases, and the junction held 5 bases outside the gene matches. Germline lookup yields CDR1 DFQATT and CDR2 SNEGSKA (reference sequence). CDR3 sequence: CSARSRGQGYEQYV. CDR3 coding DNA: TGCAGTGCTAGAAGCCGGGGACAGGGCTACGAGCAGTACGTC.

This clonotype was seen more than once but under ten times. The chain recombines TRBV4-2 with TRBJ2-3; no clear D gene. The germline V gene has CDR1 LGHNA and CDR2 YNFKEQ. Trimming cost V 5 bases and J 4 bases, with 13 bases left between them. The CDR3 sequence is 14 residues long. CDR3 sequence: CASSGIGSADTQYF. CDR3 nucleotide sequence: TGTGCCAGCAGCGGTATCGGTAGTGCAGATACGCAGTATTTT.

The chain employs TRBV12-3 or TRBV12-4 and TRBJ2-7, with 12 bases identical to TRBD2. V dropped 2 bases and J dropped 3; count of bases not matched to a gene: 8. This CDR3 spans 17 amino acids. CDR3 DNA sequence: TGTGCCAGCAGTTTATCCTCCACTAGCGGGGGGTACTACGAGCAGTACTTC. Translated: CASSLSSTSGGYYEQYF.